Below are 5 T cell receptor beta chains sequenced from a single sample in a study of identical twins. In TCRdb, the 5' RACE reads were re-called with MiXCR into one record per CDR3 protein. The sample yields roughly 710,000 distinct CDR3 sequences, over 5% seen once. The specimen sequenced was naive T cells sorted from blood. The receptor set was obtained from a man younger than 35 in good health.

This clonotype occurred many times. The chain couples TRBV7-2 to TRBJ2-1, with 8 bases that match TRBD1. The CDR3 extends over 15 amino acids. In germline, CDR1 is SGHTA, CDR2 FQGNSA. Unmatched junction bases numbered 1, after V lost 1 base and J lost 2 bases. The CDR3 DNA follows: TGTGCCAGCAGCTTAGTACAGGGGGCCTACAATGAGCAGTTCTTC. Its translation: CASSLVQGAYNEQFF.

This clonotype was counted at least ten times. The gene calls are TRBV6-5 and TRBJ1-4; TRBD1 is a possible D gene (5 bases). The CDR3 runs 15 residues. V lost 4 bases to trimming and J lost 5 bases, with 14 bases between them. Germline values: CDR1 MNHEY, CDR2 SVGAGI. CDR3 residues: CASSFSGTTNEKLFF. CDR3 nucleotides: TGTGCCAGCAGTTTCTCCGGGACCACGAATGAAAAACTGTTTTTT.

This clonotype has a count of ten or more. V usage is TRBV24-1 and J usage is TRBJ2-5; D not resolved. V dropped 5 bases and J dropped 3 bases, with 9 bases sitting between them. From germline, CDR1 is KGHDR and CDR2 SFDVKD. This CDR3 region has 13 residues. As DNA, the CDR3 is TGTGCCACCAGTGGTGCCTTTGAAGAGACCCAGTACTTC. Its protein product is CATSGAFEETQYF.

This clonotype was seen a few times. V is TRBV15 and J is TRBJ2-2; D gene ambiguous. Germline CDR1 LNHNV, CDR2 YYDKDF (reference sequence). The CDR3 totals 14 residues. The V end was cut by 5 bases, the J end by 4 bases, with 11 bases between. CDR3 in amino acids: CATSGPSSTGELFF. For the CDR3, the DNA is TGTGCCACCAGCGGCCCCTCTTCCACCGGGGAGCTGTTTTTT.

The table lists this clonotype with a few counts. V gene TRBV27 combines with J gene TRBJ2-7; D might be TRBD1 or TRBD2, each matching 5 bases. Germline V gives CDR1 MNHEY, CDR2 SMNVEV (reference sequence). V was trimmed by 6 bases and J by 3 bases, leaving 21 bases between them. This CDR3 is built from 16 residues. DNA for the CDR3: TGTGCCAGCAGCCTGGGGGTGGGTGGAATGAACTACGAGCAGTACTTC. Its translation: CASSLGVGGMNYEQYF.